The TCR beta chain under discussion was sequenced for a study of cytomegalovirus exposure and HLA in healthy donors. Findings and limits, study-wide: An analysis was carried out later, and it reportedly showed fewer N-insertions in an Asian-associated ancestry cluster than the roughly 670-donor mean.

Remarks on this clone: Its antigen is unidentified.

Both 60 Vbeta primers and 13 Jbeta primers went into the PCR. Assay used: immunoSEQ multiplex PCR; TCRdb lists only in-frame clones, some missing. The sample records approximately 130,000 clones, 75% to 90% being singletons. CDR3 length: 16 residues. V was cut by 0 bases and J by 7 bases, with 19 bases left in between. Germline lookup yields CDR1 MNHNY and CDR2 SVGAGI (reference sequence). The TCR was taken from a woman aged 30 to 39 in good health and CMV-seropositive. The chain joins TRBV6-6 to TRBJ2-7; D might be TRBD1 (5 bases). Sequencing was carried out using PBMCs. CDR3 residues: CASSYSIAPPGKEQYF. DNA of the CDR3: TGTGCCAGCAGTTACTCGATAGCCCCTCCAGGGAAGGAGCAGTACTTC.